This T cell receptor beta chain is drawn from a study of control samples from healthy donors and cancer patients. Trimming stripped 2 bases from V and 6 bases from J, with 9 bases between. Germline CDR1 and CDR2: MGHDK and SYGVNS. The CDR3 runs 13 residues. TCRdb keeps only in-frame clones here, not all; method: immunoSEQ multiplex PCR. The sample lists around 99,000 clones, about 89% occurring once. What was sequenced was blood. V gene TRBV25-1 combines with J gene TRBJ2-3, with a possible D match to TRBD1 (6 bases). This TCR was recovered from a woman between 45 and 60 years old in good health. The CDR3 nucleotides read TGTGCCAGCAGTGAACCAGGGGCCGATACGCAGTATTTT. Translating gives CASSEPGADTQYF.